The 14 T cell receptor beta chains below come from one sample, sequenced in a study of response to subunit inactivated influenza vaccine. TCRdb reprocessed the RT-PCR reads via MiXCR and lists one record per CDR3 protein. This table has around 490,000 distinct CDR3 sequences, 6% to 9% appearing once. The sequences come from PBMCs from blood, collected about 23 months after vaccination. All receptors derive from a man in his fifties or sixties who received an inactivated influenza vaccine.

This clonotype turned up a few times. At one end the junction does not follow the germline gene, possibly because of a read error. The rearrangement joins TRBV11-2 to TRBJ2-7, with 7 bases matching TRBD2. The CDR3 is 11 amino acids. Germline loops: CDR1 SGHAT, CDR2 FQNNGV. DNA of the CDR3: TGTGCCAGCGGACATGGACTAGTTGATCGCTTC. Protein product: CASGHGLVDRF.

This clonotype has a count of ten or more. The chain employs TRBV10-2 and TRBJ2-3; unclear D gene. This CDR3 is built from 13 residues. Germline V CDR1 and CDR2: WSHSY, SAAADI. V was trimmed by 5 bases and J by 7 bases, leaving 13 bases between them. The CDR3 sequence is CASSIGPPNTQYF. As DNA, the CDR3 is TGCGCCAGCAGTATAGGGCCGCCTAATACGCAGTATTTT.

This clonotype was found a few times. The J gene is TRBJ1-6, the V gene TRBV5-1; no clear D gene. Trimming left V 4 bases short and J 1 base short, with 15 bases between. CDR1 and CDR2 (germline): SGHRS, YFSETQ. The CDR3 is 17 amino acids. CDR3 residues: CASSPRAGASYNSPLHF. For the CDR3, the DNA is TGCGCCAGCAGCCCTCGAGCGGGCGCGTCCTATAATTCACCCCTCCACTTT.

The table lists this clonotype with a few counts. This chain joins TRBV5-5 and TRBJ1-3, with a possible D match to TRBD1 (5 bases). V lost 0 bases, J lost 4 bases, and 11 bases lay in between. The CDR3 runs 15 residues. Germline CDR1 SGHKS, CDR2 YYEKEE (reference sequence). The CDR3 is CASSLAGTSGNTIYF. Here the CDR3 DNA reads TGTGCCAGCAGCTTGGCGGGGACCTCCGGAAACACCATATATTTT.

This chain joins TRBV6-2 or TRBV6-3 and TRBJ2-3, with 8 nucleotides matching TRBD1. V was clipped by 4 bases and J by 1 base; unmatched bases: 7. The CDR3 consists of 16 residues. CDR1 is MNHEY, CDR2 SVGEGT, per germline. DNA for the CDR3: TGTGCCAGCAGTTTCACAGGGGGGCTGTGCACAGATACGCAGTATTTT. This codes for CASSFTGGLCTDTQYF.

This clonotype has a handful of counts. V gene TRBV28 combines with J gene TRBJ2-2; D might be TRBD2 (5 bases). The CDR3 runs 15 residues. V dropped 6 bases and J dropped 2 bases, with 13 bases sitting between them. CDR1 and CDR2 from the germline V gene are MDHEN and SYDVKM. The CDR3 loop is CASRPERRNTGELFF. DNA of the CDR3: TGTGCCAGCAGACCCGAGCGGAGAAACACCGGGGAGCTGTTTTTT.

This clonotype was seen repeatedly, ten times or more. This chain links TRBV6-5 with TRBJ2-3; 8 bases line up with TRBD2. Germline-derived CDR1 and CDR2 are MNHEY and SVGAGI. J was trimmed by 0 bases and V by 0 bases; bases with no gene match: 5. This CDR3 contains 17 residues. This CDR3 is CASSYSATSASTDTQYF. The DNA for the CDR3 is TGTGCCAGCAGTTACTCGGCGACTAGCGCTAGCACAGATACGCAGTATTTT.

Ten or more counts support this clonotype. The chain combines TRBV7-2 with TRBJ2-3, with D hard to call. The CDR3 extends over 14 amino acids. The germline V and J ends were trimmed by 5 bases and 2 bases, with 11 bases remaining between them. Germline V CDR1 and CDR2: SGHTA, FQGNSA. The CDR3 DNA is TGTGCCAGCAGCACGTCACTATTCACAGATACGCAGTATTTT. Protein product: CASSTSLFTDTQYF.

A few counts support this clonotype. V usage is TRBV4-3 and J usage is TRBJ1-2; 9 bases are shared with TRBD1. The CDR3 length is 15 residues. The germline V gene encodes CDR1 LGHNA and CDR2 YSLEER. With 0 bases clipped from V and 4 bases from J, the junction kept 3 bases outside the gene matches. CDR3 DNA sequence: TGCGCCAGCAGCCAAGAGGGACAGGGCCCCTATGGCTACACCTTC. Its translation: CASSQEGQGPYGYTF.

The chain uses TRBV20-1 and TRBJ2-6, with D perhaps assigned TRBD1 or TRBD2 (6 bases each). V was clipped by 3 bases and J by 0 bases, with 18 bases between them. The CDR3 sequence is 18 residues long. Germline V gene lookup returns CDR1 DFQATT and CDR2 SNEGSKA (reference sequence). CDR3 bases: TGCAGTGCTAGGAACCGGTGGGGGGCTGGCTCTGGGGCCAACGTCCTGACTTTC. It encodes CSARNRWGAGSGANVLTF.

This clonotype was detected ten times or more. The rearrangement joins TRBV25-1 to TRBJ2-3; tentative D call: TRBD2 (6 bases). Germline CDR1 reads MGHDK; CDR2 reads SYGVNS. V lost 1 base to trimming and J lost 4 bases, with 15 bases between them. The CDR3 is 16 residues long. CDR3 sequence: CASSESSRRGADTQYF. DNA for the CDR3: TGTGCCAGCAGTGAATCCTCACGGAGGGGTGCAGATACGCAGTATTTT.

This clonotype was seen at least ten times. The chain recombines TRBV6-5 with TRBJ2-7; D not resolved. The germline V gene has CDR1 MNHEY and CDR2 SVGAGI. V lost 4 bases and J lost 1, with 14 bases in between. This CDR3 is 15 amino acids long. CDR3 coding DNA: TGTGCCAGCAGTTTAATTGCAGACCAATCCTACGAGCAGTACTTC. Residues: CASSLIADQSYEQYF.

The CDR3 region has the DNA TGTGCCAGCAACGGAGTGATGAACACTGAAGCTTTCTTT. Its translation is CASNGVMNTEAFF. V gene TRBV6-2 or TRBV6-3 combines with J gene TRBJ1-1, with D unclear. The CDR3 has 13 amino acids. CDR1 and CDR2 from the germline V gene are MNHEY and SVGEGT. Trimming removed 7 bases at V and 0 bases at J, with 9 bases between.

The J gene is TRBJ2-1, the V gene TRBV20-1, with D possibly matching TRBD2 (6 bases). This CDR3 has 14 residues. V shed 6 bases and J shed 15 bases, with 27 bases lying between them. CDR1 is DFQATT, CDR2 SNEGSKA, per germline (reference sequence). For the CDR3, the DNA is TGCAGTGCCCGAAACAAAAAAACTAGCTTGGCAGGGTTCTTC. This codes for CSARNKKTSLAGFF.